This paragraph covers one T cell receptor beta chain sequence. This entry comes from a study of radiation and T cells in renal cell carcinoma. Time point specified: blood 2 weeks post-SBRT. As to treatment: 15 Gy SBRT to primary tumor, nephrectomy 4 weeks later. Some clones are missing from TCRdb's copy, which holds only in-frame ones; the method was immunoSEQ multiplex PCR. Of approximately 79,000 clones listed, about 80% are singletons. In germline, CDR1 is ENHRY, CDR2 SYGVKD. V was clipped by 3 bases and J by 5 bases, with 13 bases between them. The length of the CDR3 is 14 residues. The rearrangement links TRBV10-3 to TRBJ2-5; TRBD2 is a possible D gene (5 bases). The sequence was obtained from a man between 60 and 70 years old with renal cell carcinoma. Sequenced material: blood, taken from a patient whose treatment included radiotherapy and nephrectomy. Written as DNA, the CDR3 is TGTGCCATCAGTGAACGTCGGGGTGGGGAGACCCAGTACTTC. Translated: CAISERRGGETQYF.